The 21 T cell receptor beta chains below come from one sample, sequenced in a study of control samples from healthy donors and cancer patients. Profiling relied on immunoSEQ multiplex PCR, and the TCRdb table lists in-frame clones only, not all of them. The sample shows about 130,000 clones, 80% to 95% of them seen only once. The specimen was blood. The receptors here all came from a man aged 40-49 years in good health.

The gene calls are TRBV4-1 and TRBJ1-1; no firm D call. Germline V gene data show CDR1 as MGHRA and CDR2 as YSYEKL. V was pared by 1 base and J by 4 bases, with 4 bases between. The CDR3 length is 12 residues. The DNA for the CDR3 is TGCGCCAGCAGCCAAGGAAGCACTGAAGCTTTCTTT. This encodes CASSQGSTEAFF.

The chain carries TRBV12-5 and TRBJ2-7, with TRBD1 matching 11 bases. Germline V gene data show CDR1 as LGHNT and CDR2 as FRNRAP. The V and J ends lost 6 bases and 2 bases, in that order; junction bases with no gene match: 6. This CDR3 contains 15 residues. The CDR3 reads CASGDGTGGPYEQYF. The DNA for the CDR3 is TGTGCTAGTGGGGACGGGACAGGGGGGCCCTACGAGCAGTACTTC.

The V gene is TRBV21-1, the J gene TRBJ2-5; TRBD2 is taken as the D call from the table, unchecked against the DNA. TRBV21-1 is deemed a pseudogene. This CDR3 has 15 amino acids. The CDR3 nucleotides read TGTGCCACAGAATTGGGCGGGGGGTCTCAAGAGACCCAGTACTTC. Amino acid sequence: CATELGGGSQETQYF.

The rearrangement links TRBV12-3 or TRBV12-4 to TRBJ2-7; unclear D gene. V lost 4 bases to trimming and J lost 6 bases, with 10 bases between them. The CDR3 sequence is 12 residues long. CDR3 in amino acids: CASSYGPSEQYF. The CDR3 DNA reads TGTGCCAGCAGTTACGGGCCCTCCGAGCAGTACTTC.

This chain joins TRBV30 and TRBJ2-5; a possible D gene is TRBD2 (7 bases). The V gene lost 1 base and the J gene lost 5 bases, with 20 bases spanning the gap. The CDR3 has 16 amino acids. Germline CDR1 is GTSNPN and CDR2 is SVGIG (reference sequence). CDR3 in DNA: TGTGCCTGGAGTGCTGGGGGGGCGATTTTTGGGGAGACCCAGTACTTC. This gives the protein CAWSAGGAIFGETQYF.

This chain links TRBV3-1 (or the pseudogene TRBV3-2) with TRBJ1-2; perhaps TRBD1 as D (6 bases). Germline-derived CDR1 and CDR2 are LGHDT and YNNKEL (reference sequence). CDR3 size: 12 residues. Trimming cost V 5 bases and J 9 bases, with 13 bases left between them. The CDR3 coding sequence is TGTGCCAGCAGCGTACAGGGCGCGAGCTACACCTTC. Translation gives CASSVQGASYTF.

The rearrangement joins TRBV10-1 to TRBJ1-1; no clear D gene. Trimming removed 4 bases at V and 7 bases at J, with 22 bases between. Looked up from germline, CDR1 is WNHNN and CDR2 is SYGVQD (reference sequence). The CDR3 length is 16 residues. The CDR3 region is CASSASGLPTKIEAFF. CDR3 in DNA: TGCGCCAGCAGTGCATCGGGGTTGCCGACAAAAATTGAAGCTTTCTTT.

DNA for the CDR3: TGTGCCAGCAGCCGGGGGGGGATCCCGGATACGCAGTATTTT. Residues: CASSRGGIPDTQYF. The chain has TRBV7-2 and TRBJ2-3, with 8 bases fitting TRBD2. V shed 5 bases, J shed 6 bases, and the junction held 7 bases outside the gene matches. Looked up from germline, CDR1 is SGHTA and CDR2 is FQGNSA. This CDR3 spans 14 amino acids. Full variable domain (remainder filled in from reference TRBV7-2 and TRBJ2-3): GAGVSQSPSNKVTEKGKDVELRCDPISGHTALYWYRQSLGQGLEFLIYFQGNSAPDKSGLPSDRFSAERTGGSVSTLTIQRTQQEDSAVYLCASSRGGIPDTQYFGPGTRLTVL.

This rearrangement joins TRBV4-2 to TRBJ2-2; 7 bases are a match to TRBD1. In germline, CDR1 is LGHNA, CDR2 YNFKEQ. The J segment lost 4 bases and the V segment lost 0 bases, leaving 2 bases of the junction unmatched. This CDR3 comprises 15 residues. The DNA of the CDR3 is TGTGCCAGCAGCCAAGATCACAGGGGCACCGGGGAGCTGTTTTTT. Protein sequence: CASSQDHRGTGELFF.

The CDR3 here is CASGGQGSSGANVLTF. The CDR3 DNA follows: TGTGCCAGCGGAGGACAGGGGTCCTCTGGGGCCAACGTCCTGACTTTC. The rearrangement links TRBV7-9 to TRBJ2-6; the match to TRBD1 covers 9 bases. V was clipped by 8 bases and J by 0 bases; unmatched bases: 5. The CDR3 consists of 16 residues. Germline assignment: CDR1 SEHNR and CDR2 FQNEAQ (reference sequence).

The chain couples TRBV9 to TRBJ1-1; 9 positions match TRBD1. V was clipped by 2 bases and J by 4 bases; unmatched bases: 3. This CDR3 contains 14 residues. Germline CDR1 SGDLS, CDR2 YYNGEE. CDR3 in amino acids: CASSVWDRATEAFF. In DNA form, the CDR3 reads TGTGCCAGCAGCGTCTGGGACAGGGCCACTGAAGCTTTCTTT.

This clone was found a few times. This sequence joins TRBV12-3 or TRBV12-4 and TRBJ2-1; a possible D gene is TRBD2 (6 bases). The CDR3 extends over 13 amino acids. Trimming removed 5 bases from V and 6 bases from J, with 11 bases in between. CDR3 coding DNA: TGTGCCAGCAGTCCGGGACTTCCCAATGAGCAGTTCTTC. Translation: CASSPGLPNEQFF.

The chain has TRBV5-6 and TRBJ2-1; D is uncertain. Germline V gene data show CDR1 as SGHDT and CDR2 as YYEEEE. V lost 4 bases and J lost 0, with 11 bases in between. This CDR3 region has 15 residues. In nucleotides, the CDR3 is TGTGCCAGCAGCCCTCCTGGAAGCTCCTACAATGAGCAGTTCTTC. Encoded protein: CASSPPGSSYNEQFF.

The rearrangement joins TRBV5-6 to TRBJ2-7; 10 bases are a match to TRBD1. The V segment lost 2 bases and the J segment 3 bases; nucleotides outside the gene matches: 5. The CDR3 is 15 amino acids. CDR1 is SGHDT, CDR2 YYEEEE, per germline. CDR3 loop: CASSFRGTGVYEQYF. For the CDR3, the DNA is TGTGCCAGCAGCTTTCGAGGGACAGGGGTCTACGAGCAGTACTTC.

This chain uses TRBV5-4 with TRBJ2-5; 8 bases line up with TRBD1. Losses at the gene ends were 5 bases for V and 5 bases for J; bases not matched to a gene: 11. CDR3 length: 15 residues. CDR1 is SGHNT, CDR2 YYREEE, per germline (reference sequence). The DNA for the CDR3 is TGTGCCAGCAGTTTTGACAGGGGTTTATTCGAGACCCAGTACTTC. Its protein is CASSFDRGLFETQYF.

The V and J genes are TRBV5-8 and TRBJ2-5; D is ambiguous. Trimming stripped 1 base from V and 1 base from J, with 2 bases between. The CDR3 is made up of 12 amino acids. From germline, CDR1 is SGHTS and CDR2 YDEGEE. CDR3 coding DNA: TGTGCCAGCAGCTTGCCCCAAGAGACCCAGTACTTC. It is translated as CASSLPQETQYF.

CDR3 sequence: CATSLAGGLYAYNEQFF. The CDR3 DNA is TGTGCCACGTCCCTCGCGGGGGGGCTGTATGCCTACAATGAGCAGTTCTTC. The chain recombines TRBV19 with TRBJ2-1; 9 nucleotides agree with TRBD2. The CDR3 is made up of 17 amino acids. Germline lookup yields CDR1 LNHDA and CDR2 SQIVND (reference sequence). V was clipped by 10 bases and J by 2 bases; unmatched bases: 15.

The CDR3 region is CASSVGATDTQYF. CDR3 coding DNA: TGTGCCAGCAGCGTCGGGGCAACAGATACGCAGTATTTT. The V gene is TRBV7-6, the J gene TRBJ2-3, with D possibly called TRBD1 or TRBD2 (5 bases each). CDR3 length: 13 residues. Trimming cost V 5 bases and J 3 bases, with 9 bases left between them. The germline V gene encodes CDR1 SGHVS and CDR2 FNYEAQ.

The chain uses TRBV4-2 and TRBJ2-3; no clear D gene. The V end was cut by 0 bases, the J end by 2 bases, with 6 bases between. This CDR3 has 14 residues. Germline values: CDR1 LGHNA, CDR2 YNFKEQ. The chain's CDR3 is CASSQEGVTDTQYF. The CDR3 bases are TGTGCCAGCAGCCAAGAAGGAGTCACAGATACGCAGTATTTT.

The gene calls are TRBV13 and TRBJ1-1, with D possibly matching TRBD1 (6 bases). V lost 3 bases and J 4 bases, leaving 15 bases between the germline ends. The CDR3 consists of 15 residues. The germline V gene encodes CDR1 PRHDT and CDR2 FYEKMQ (reference sequence). CDR3 in DNA: TGTGCCAGCAGCTTCAGGGGTCTGAAACCCACTGAAGCTTTCTTT. This translates into CASSFRGLKPTEAFF. The variable domain in full, completed from reference TRBV13 and TRBJ1-1, reads AAGVIQSPRHLIKEKRETATLKCYPIPRHDTVYWYQQGPGQDPQFLISFYEKMQSDKGSIPDRFSAQQFSDYHSELNMSSLELGDSALYFCASSFRGLKPTEAFFGQGTRLTVV.

The J gene is TRBJ2-2, the V gene TRBV3-1 (or the pseudogene TRBV3-2); TRBD1 matches 10 bases. Per the germline V gene, CDR1 is LGHDT and CDR2 is YNNKEL (reference sequence). The CDR3 totals 20 residues. The J segment lost 3 bases and the V segment lost 2 bases, leaving 15 bases of the junction unmatched. The CDR3 sequence is CASSQFTPLPGQGHTGELFF. CDR3 nucleotides: TGTGCCAGCAGCCAATTTACGCCATTACCGGGACAGGGGCACACCGGGGAGCTGTTTTTT.